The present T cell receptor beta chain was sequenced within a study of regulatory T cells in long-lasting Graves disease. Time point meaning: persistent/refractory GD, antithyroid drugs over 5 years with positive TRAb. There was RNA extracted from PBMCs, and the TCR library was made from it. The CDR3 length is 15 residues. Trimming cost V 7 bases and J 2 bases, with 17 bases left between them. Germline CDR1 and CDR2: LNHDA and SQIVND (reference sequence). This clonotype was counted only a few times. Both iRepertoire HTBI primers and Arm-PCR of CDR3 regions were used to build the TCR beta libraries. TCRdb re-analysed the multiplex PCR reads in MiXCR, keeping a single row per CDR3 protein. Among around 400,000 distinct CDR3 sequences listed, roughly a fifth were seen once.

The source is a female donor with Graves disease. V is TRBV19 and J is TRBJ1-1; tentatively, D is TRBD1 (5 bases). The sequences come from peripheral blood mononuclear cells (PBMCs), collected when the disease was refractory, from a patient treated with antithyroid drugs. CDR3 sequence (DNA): TGTGCCAGTAAGAGTCGGGCCGGGGCAAACACTGAAGCTTTCTTT. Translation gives CASKSRAGANTEAFF.